Below are 32 T cell receptor beta chains sequenced from a single sample in a study of OX40 agonist ivuxolimab in advanced cancers. Using immunoSEQ multiplex PCR, the repertoire was profiled, and TCRdb retains in-frame clones only, with some absent. The data hold tens of thousands of clones, with 75% to 90% observed a single time. The sequences come from CD4+ or CD8+ T cells sorted from blood, collected in a trial of the OX40 agonist ivuxolimab. The receptors come from an adult with an advanced solid tumor such as melanoma, head and neck, liver or kidney cancer.

The rearrangement uses TRBV19 and TRBJ1-1, with no clear D. Germline V gene sequence: CDR1 LNHDA, CDR2 SQIVND (reference sequence). The CDR3 contains 15 residues. V lost 2 bases and J 0 bases, leaving 10 bases between the germline ends. CDR3 sequence reads: CASSISGRMNTEAFF. Written as DNA, the CDR3 is TGTGCCAGTAGTATAAGCGGCAGAATGAACACTGAAGCTTTCTTT.

This rearrangement joins TRBV5-1 to TRBJ2-7; TRBD2 agrees at 10 bases. CDR3 length: 14 residues. Losses at the gene ends were 4 bases for V and 7 bases for J; bases not matched to a gene: 8. In germline, CDR1 is SGHRS, CDR2 YFSETQ. CDR3 residues: CASSPLYSGREQYF. The CDR3 region has the DNA TGCGCCAGCAGCCCCCTTTATAGCGGGAGGGAGCAGTACTTC. The full variable domain, rest sourced from reference TRBV5-1 and TRBJ2-7, is KAGVTQTPRYLIKTRGQQVTLSCSPISGHRSVSWYQQTPGQGLQFLFEYFSETQRNKGNFPGRFSGRQFSNSRSEMNVSTLELGDSALYLCASSPLYSGREQYFGPGTRLTVT.

J is TRBJ2-7 and V is TRBV7-6; TRBD1 aligns across 9 bases. V gave up 4 bases and J gave up 2 bases; unmatched junction bases: 3. The CDR3 consists of 14 residues. Germline V gene data show CDR1 as SGHVS and CDR2 as FNYEAQ. CDR3 region: CASSSDRGPYEQYF. The CDR3 DNA is TGTGCCAGCAGCTCGGACAGGGGCCCCTACGAGCAGTACTTC.

The chain has TRBV4-2 and TRBJ1-2; D possibly corresponds to TRBD1 (6 bases). The ends were cut back, 5 bases at V and 6 bases at J, with 13 bases in the middle. The CDR3 covers 13 residues. Germline CDR1 is LGHNA and CDR2 is YNFKEQ. The CDR3 region is CASSLDSQHGYTF. The CDR3 DNA is TGTGCCAGCAGCTTGGACAGCCAACATGGCTACACCTTC.

This chain connects TRBV27 to TRBJ1-2; no definite D call. V lost 3 bases to trimming and J lost 8 bases, with 13 bases between them. The germline gives CDR1 MNHEY, CDR2 SMNVEV (reference sequence). This CDR3 spans 13 amino acids. The CDR3 region has the DNA TGTGCCAGCAGTTTGGGTCTAAGTGGCGGCTACACCTTC. It is translated as CASSLGLSGGYTF.

The chain recombines TRBV19 with TRBJ1-2; D possibly corresponds to TRBD1 (5 bases). There are 16 residues in the CDR3. CDR1 is LNHDA and CDR2 is SQIVND in the germline V gene (reference sequence). V was clipped by 2 bases and J by 2 bases, with 15 bases between them. The CDR3 region is CASSIRPGPANYGYTF. The CDR3 DNA follows: TGTGCCAGTAGTATACGACCAGGGCCGGCGAACTATGGCTACACCTTC.

The V gene is TRBV5-6, the J gene TRBJ1-2, with D uncertain. The V and J ends lost 2 bases and 5 bases respectively, with 7 bases between them. The CDR3 totals 12 residues. The germline CDR1 and CDR2 sequences are SGHDT and YYEEEE. CDR3 in amino acids: CASSLEPYGYTF. The CDR3 DNA is TGTGCCAGCAGCTTAGAACCTTATGGCTACACCTTC.

The rearrangement uses TRBV7-8 and TRBJ1-1; D call uncertain. The germline V and J ends were trimmed by 5 bases and 5 bases, with 18 bases remaining between them. The CDR3 sequence is 15 residues long. CDR1 and CDR2 (germline): SGHVS, FQNEAQ. The CDR3 loop is CASSPLGWGHTEAFF. The CDR3 region has the DNA TGTGCCAGCAGCCCATTAGGGTGGGGTCATACTGAAGCTTTCTTT.

This chain links TRBV6-5 with TRBJ1-2; D is uncertain. CDR3 length: 11 amino acids. Per germline, CDR1 MNHEY and CDR2 SVGAGI. Trimming left V 6 bases short and J 8 bases short, with 10 bases between. CDR3 bases: TGTGCCAGCAGGGCACCGAGGGGCTACACCTTC. Translating it yields CASRAPRGYTF.

This chain links TRBV6-6 with TRBJ2-1; the D gene is possibly TRBD2 (6 bases). The CDR3 runs 11 residues. V lost 5 bases, J lost 9 bases, and 8 bases lay in between. CDR1 is MNHNY, CDR2 SVGAGI, per germline (reference sequence). The CDR3 DNA reads as TGTGCCAGCAGTCCGGAGGGTGAGCAGTTCTTC. Residues: CASSPEGEQFF.

V gene TRBV7-9 combines with J gene TRBJ2-3, with D perhaps TRBD1 (5 bases). The CDR3 contains 12 residues. The germline V gene encodes CDR1 SEHNR and CDR2 FQNEAQ (reference sequence). V lost 5 bases to trimming and J lost 9 bases, with 12 bases between them. The CDR3 nucleotides are TGTGCCAGCAGCCGTGGGCAGGGCACGCAGTATTTT. This translates into CASSRGQGTQYF.

V is TRBV5-1 and J is TRBJ2-2; 12 bases align to TRBD1. CDR3 length: 17 residues. Trimming removed 3 bases from V and 1 base from J; junction bases left unmatched: 4. Germline CDR1 reads SGHRS; CDR2 reads YFSETQ. CDR3 loop: CASSSGQGAKNTGELFF. DNA for the CDR3: TGCGCCAGCAGCTCGGGACAGGGGGCTAAGAACACCGGGGAGCTGTTTTTT. Looking up the rest from reference TRBV5-1 and TRBJ2-2 gives the full variable domain: KAGVTQTPRYLIKTRGQQVTLSCSPISGHRSVSWYQQTPGQGLQFLFEYFSETQRNKGNFPGRFSGRQFSNSRSEMNVSTLELGDSALYLCASSSGQGAKNTGELFFGEGSRLTVL.

The chain links TRBV6-5 to TRBJ2-5; a weak D match, TRBD1 (5 bases). Germline V gene sequence: CDR1 MNHEY, CDR2 SVGAGI. CDR3 length equals 14 residues. V was clipped by 5 bases and J by 1 base, with 11 bases between them. The CDR3 DNA sequence: TGTGCCAGCAGTGCACAGGCAATCCAAGAGACCCAGTACTTC. This gives the protein CASSAQAIQETQYF.

A note on this clone: The sample carries other DNA sequences with the same CDR3. The CDR3 loop reads CASSVWGDEQYF. CDR3 nucleotide sequence: TGTGCCAGCAGCGTTTGGGGGGACGAGCAGTACTTC. This rearrangement joins TRBV27 to TRBJ2-7; a weak D match, TRBD2 (6 bases). The germline V gene encodes CDR1 MNHEY and CDR2 SMNVEV (reference sequence). V was cut by 6 bases and J by 5 bases, with 11 bases left in between. The CDR3 extends over 12 amino acids.

The gene calls are TRBV5-4 and TRBJ2-7, with 8 bases aligning to TRBD2. V lost 0 bases to trimming and J lost 5 bases; unmatched junction nucleotides: 7. The CDR3 runs 15 residues. Germline V gene data show CDR1 as SGHNT and CDR2 as YYREEE (reference sequence). CDR3 residues: CASSLAGGGVNEQYF. The CDR3 DNA reads as TGTGCCAGCAGCTTGGCCGGGGGGGGTGTCAACGAGCAGTACTTC.

CDR3 residues: CAWSQANTGELFF. CDR3 in DNA: TGTGCCTGGAGTCAAGCGAACACCGGGGAGCTGTTTTTT. This chain uses TRBV30 with TRBJ2-2; D not certain. Trimming removed 2 bases from V and 0 bases from J, with 4 bases in between. The CDR3 runs 13 residues. Germline V gene sequence: CDR1 GTSNPN, CDR2 SVGIG (reference sequence).

The J gene is TRBJ1-6, the V gene TRBV29-1, with D maybe TRBD1 (5 bases). The CDR3 runs to 13 residues. Germline CDR1 is SQVTM and CDR2 is ANQGSEA. Between the trimmed V and J ends, which lost 6 bases and 7 bases, there was a span of 13 bases. The CDR3 reads CSVATDVNSPLHF. In nucleotides, the CDR3 is TGCAGCGTCGCGACAGACGTAAATTCACCCCTCCACTTT.

The rearrangement uses TRBV7-9 and TRBJ2-6; D remains unclear. CDR1 is SEHNR and CDR2 is FQNEAQ in the germline V gene (reference sequence). This CDR3 has 16 amino acids. V was pared by 2 bases and J by 4 bases, with 12 bases between. The CDR3 nucleotides read TGTGCCAGCAGCTTACCGACCGCGCGCGGGGCCAACGTCCTGACTTTC. Its translation is CASSLPTARGANVLTF.

The V call is TRBV2, the J call TRBJ1-1; D is undetermined. This CDR3 contains 12 residues. Germline values: CDR1 SNHLY, CDR2 FYNNEI. V was cut by 6 bases and J by 0 bases, with 5 bases left in between. This CDR3 reads CASRIMNTEAFF. CDR3 in DNA: TGTGCCAGCAGGATCATGAACACTGAAGCTTTCTTT.

The chain employs TRBV7-9 and TRBJ2-2, with 8 positions matching TRBD2. V was pared by 6 bases and J by 2 bases, with 8 bases of the junction left unmatched. This CDR3 contains 16 residues. The V gene's germline CDR1 is SEHNR and CDR2 FQNEAQ (reference sequence). This CDR3 reads CASSRSGGLNTGELFF. In nucleotides, the CDR3 is TGTGCCAGCAGTCGGAGCGGGGGCCTTAACACCGGGGAGCTGTTTTTT.

The chain uses TRBV10-1 and TRBJ2-1, with D tentatively TRBD1 (6 bases). From germline, CDR1 is WNHNN and CDR2 SYGVQD (reference sequence). This CDR3 contains 15 residues. V was clipped by 3 bases and J by 7 bases, with 16 bases between them. The CDR3 DNA reads TGCGCCAGCAGTGATTTCCGGGACGGGACAAATGAGCAGTTCTTC. It specifies CASSDFRDGTNEQFF.

This rearrangement joins TRBV27 to TRBJ2-5; 8 positions match TRBD2. V shed 1 base and J 5 bases; nucleotides not matched to a gene: 6. The CDR3 spans 15 residues. Germline CDR1 reads MNHEY; CDR2 reads SMNVEV (reference sequence). CDR3 nucleotide sequence: TGTGCCAGCAGTTTATGGTCGGGGGGGTTCGAGACCCAGTACTTC. This encodes CASSLWSGGFETQYF.

The gene calls are TRBV5-4 and TRBJ2-7; 13 nucleotides align to TRBD2. This CDR3 region has 15 residues. Per germline, CDR1 SGHNT and CDR2 YYREEE (reference sequence). J was trimmed by 6 bases and V by 4 bases; bases with no gene match: 7. DNA for the CDR3: TGTGCCAGCAGCCGAGGGACTAGCGGGACTTTCGAGCAGTACTTC. Amino acids: CASSRGTSGTFEQYF.

The chain employs TRBV10-2 and TRBJ1-5; 8 nucleotides match TRBD1. There are 15 residues in the CDR3. V shed 1 base, J shed 5 bases, and the junction held 4 bases outside the gene matches. Per the germline V gene, CDR1 is WSHSY and CDR2 is SAAADI. In DNA form, the CDR3 reads TGCGCCAGCAGTGAGTACGGACAGGGTTATCAGCCCCAGCATTTT. As protein: CASSEYGQGYQPQHF.

J is TRBJ1-6 and V is TRBV4-2; D is possibly TRBD1 (6 bases). Trimming cost V 5 bases and J 5 bases, with 13 bases left between them. Germline V CDR1 and CDR2: LGHNA, YNFKEQ. This CDR3 is 15 amino acids long. The CDR3 spells CASSKKGEHNSPLHF. CDR3 DNA: TGTGCCAGCAGCAAAAAGGGGGAGCATAATTCACCCCTCCACTTT.

The chain is built from TRBV5-1 and TRBJ1-4; D possibly corresponds to TRBD1 (5 bases). The V end lost 6 bases, the J end lost 8 bases, and 20 bases lay between the germline ends. Germline lookup yields CDR1 SGHRS and CDR2 YFSETQ. The CDR3 length is 15 residues. The CDR3 spells CASTPGWPRGEKLFF. The CDR3 region has the DNA TGCGCCAGCACTCCAGGCTGGCCTCGGGGGGAAAAACTGTTTTTT.

This chain uses TRBV6-1 with TRBJ2-3; 7 positions match TRBD1. The V segment lost 4 bases and the J segment 5 bases; nucleotides outside the gene matches: 3. CDR1 and CDR2 from the germline V gene are MNHNS and SASEGT. The length of the CDR3 is 13 residues. The CDR3, as DNA: TGTGCCAGCAGTGTGCCAGGGGGAGATACGCAGTATTTT. It yields the protein CASSVPGGDTQYF.

The rearrangement links TRBV27 to TRBJ2-5, with D maybe TRBD2 (6 bases). The V gene's germline CDR1 is MNHEY and CDR2 SMNVEV (reference sequence). V was cut by 6 bases and J by 5 bases, with 22 bases left in between. The CDR3 consists of 16 residues. CDR3 sequence: CASRPPRSRGTETQYF. For the CDR3, the DNA is TGTGCCAGCAGGCCCCCCAGGTCCCGGGGGACTGAGACCCAGTACTTC.

Concerning this clone itself: Its ends do not fully match the called genes, so a read error is possible. The chain has TRBV7-7 and TRBJ2-1, with D hard to call. Germline-derived CDR1 and CDR2 are SSHAT and FNYEAQ (reference sequence). The CDR3 spans 16 residues. The CDR3 DNA sequence: TGTGCTAGCAGCTTATTCTTTTGGGGATCTGACAATGAGCAGTTCTTC. This gives the protein CASSLFFWGSDNEQFF.

CDR3 DNA: TGTGCCAGTAGGACGACCTCCCCAGGGGACACTGAAGCTTTCTTT. It translates to CASRTTSPGDTEAFF. The chain is built from TRBV19 and TRBJ1-1; a possible D gene is TRBD1 (6 bases). The V gene lost 6 bases and the J gene lost 3 bases, with 17 bases spanning the gap. The CDR3 has 15 residues. Germline V gene sequence: CDR1 LNHDA, CDR2 SQIVND (reference sequence).

This chain joins TRBV18 and TRBJ1-1, with TRBD1 matching over 9 bases. V shed 4 bases, J shed 5 bases, and the junction held 11 bases outside the gene matches. CDR1 and CDR2 from the germline V gene are KGHSH and LQKENI. The length of the CDR3 is 16 residues. The CDR3 DNA is TGTGCCAGCTCACTTGCCCTTCCGGGACAGGGAACTGAAGCTTTCTTT. Protein product: CASSLALPGQGTEAFF.

The rearrangement joins TRBV30 to TRBJ1-6; 7 bases are shared with TRBD1. CDR1 is GTSNPN and CDR2 is SVGIG in the germline V gene (reference sequence). The CDR3 consists of 18 residues. The V and J ends lost 4 bases and 0 bases, in that order; junction bases with no gene match: 12. CDR3 DNA sequence: TGTGCCTGGAAGACAGGGACAATCGCCAGCTCCTATAATTCACCCCTCCACTTT. Amino acid sequence: CAWKTGTIASSYNSPLHF.